Below, one TCR beta chain is given with its context. This specimen belongs to a study of cytomegalovirus exposure and HLA in healthy donors. Germline CDR1 and CDR2: MNHEY and SVGAGI. Trimming shortened V by 0 bases and J by 1 base, and 9 bases separated the two germline ends. CDR3 length: 15 residues. Sequencing used immunoSEQ multiplex PCR; TCRdb keeps in-frame clones, though not all of them. The repertoire consists of under 200,000 clones, with 91% occurring once and the leading ten covering roughly 3%. The sequencing input was PBMCs. The source is a woman younger than 35 in good health and CMV-seropositive. The rearrangement uses TRBV6-5 and TRBJ2-5, with D tentatively TRBD2 (6 bases). This CDR3 reads CASSYSEGTQETQYF. As DNA, the CDR3 is TGTGCCAGCAGTTACTCGGAGGGAACCCAAGAGACCCAGTACTTC.